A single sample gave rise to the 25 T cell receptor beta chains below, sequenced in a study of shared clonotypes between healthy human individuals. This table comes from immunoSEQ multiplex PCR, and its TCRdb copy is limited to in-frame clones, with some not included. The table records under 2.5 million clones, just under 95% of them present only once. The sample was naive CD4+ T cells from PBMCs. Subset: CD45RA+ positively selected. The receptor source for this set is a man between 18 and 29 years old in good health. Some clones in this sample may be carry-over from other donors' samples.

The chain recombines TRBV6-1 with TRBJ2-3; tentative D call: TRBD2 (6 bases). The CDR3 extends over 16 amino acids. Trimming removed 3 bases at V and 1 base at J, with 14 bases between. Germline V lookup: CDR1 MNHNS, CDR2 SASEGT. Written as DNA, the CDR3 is TGTGCCAGCAGTGAGGTATTCGGCGGGGGCACAGATACGCAGTATTTT. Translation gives CASSEVFGGGTDTQYF.

The CDR3 loop reads CASSLMPSSGMAEQYF. For the CDR3, the DNA is TGTGCCAGCAGCTTAATGCCCTCCAGCGGGATGGCCGAGCAGTACTTC. The rearrangement uses TRBV7-3 and TRBJ2-7; TRBD2 matches at 7 bases. CDR1 is SGHTA, CDR2 FQGTGA, per germline. The CDR3 extends over 16 amino acids. Trimming cost V 1 base and J 6 bases; bases outside gene matches: 12.

CDR3 nucleotide sequence: TGTGCCAGCAGCCCGAACAGGGTAGGGGAGACCCAGTACTTC. As protein: CASSPNRVGETQYF. The V gene is TRBV7-8, the J gene TRBJ2-5; tentatively, D is TRBD1 (6 bases). This CDR3 is 14 amino acids long. Looked up from germline, CDR1 is SGHVS and CDR2 is FQNEAQ. Trimming took off 5 bases at V and 5 bases at J, with 15 bases between the two ends. Based on the CDR3 plus reference TRBV7-8 and TRBJ2-5, the full variable domain is GAGVSQSPRYKVAKRGQDVALRCDPISGHVSLFWYQQALGQGPEFLTYFQNEAQLDKSGLPSDRFFAERPEGSVSTLKIQRTQQEDSAVYLCASSPNRVGETQYFGPGTRLLVL.

The CDR3 coding sequence is TGTGCCAGCAGCTTCACTAGCGGGAGTTTGGATGAGCAGTTCTTC. This translates into CASSFTSGSLDEQFF. This chain joins TRBV2 and TRBJ2-1; 11 bases map to TRBD2. This CDR3 region has 15 residues. CDR1 and CDR2 from the germline V gene are SNHLY and FYNNEI. V trimming: 6 bases; J trimming: 8 bases; junction bases outside the gene matches: 9. The full variable domain, completed using reference TRBV2 and TRBJ2-1, is EPEVTQTPSHQVTQMGQEVILRCVPISNHLYFYWYRQILGQKVEFLVSFYNNEISEKSEIFDDQFSVERPDGSNFTLKIRSTKLEDSAMYFCASSFTSGSLDEQFFGPGTRLTVL.

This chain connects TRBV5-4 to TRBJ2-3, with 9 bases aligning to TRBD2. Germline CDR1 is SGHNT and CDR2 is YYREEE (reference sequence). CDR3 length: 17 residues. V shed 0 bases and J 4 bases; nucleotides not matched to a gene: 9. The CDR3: CASSLGFSGSLADTQYF. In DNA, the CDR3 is TGTGCCAGCAGCTTGGGGTTTAGCGGGAGTTTGGCAGATACGCAGTATTTT.

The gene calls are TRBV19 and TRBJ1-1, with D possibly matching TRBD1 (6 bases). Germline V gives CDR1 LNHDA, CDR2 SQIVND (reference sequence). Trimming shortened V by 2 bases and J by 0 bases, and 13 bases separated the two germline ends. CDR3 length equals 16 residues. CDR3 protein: CASSIQGKVVNTEAFF. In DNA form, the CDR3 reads TGTGCCAGTAGTATACAGGGGAAGGTGGTGAACACTGAAGCTTTCTTT.

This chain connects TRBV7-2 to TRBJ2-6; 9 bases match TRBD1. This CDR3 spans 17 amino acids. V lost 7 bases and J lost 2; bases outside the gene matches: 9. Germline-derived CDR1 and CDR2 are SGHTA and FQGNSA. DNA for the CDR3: TGTGCCAGCAACCGAGGGGGGACAGGGACTGGGGCCAACGTCCTGACTTTC. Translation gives CASNRGGTGTGANVLTF.

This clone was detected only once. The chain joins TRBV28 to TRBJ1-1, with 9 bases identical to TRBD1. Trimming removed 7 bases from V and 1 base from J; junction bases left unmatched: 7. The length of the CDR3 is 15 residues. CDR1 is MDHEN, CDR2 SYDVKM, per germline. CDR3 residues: CASKDRGTENTEAFF. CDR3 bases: TGTGCCAGCAAGGACAGGGGAACTGAGAACACTGAAGCTTTCTTT.

The chain's CDR3 is CASTTPGQGVSYEQYF. CDR3 sequence (DNA): TGTGCCAGCACTACCCCGGGGCAGGGGGTCTCCTACGAGCAGTACTTC. The chain is built from TRBV28 and TRBJ2-7, with 7 positions matching TRBD1. The CDR3 covers 16 residues. Germline lookup yields CDR1 MDHEN and CDR2 SYDVKM. Unmatched junction bases numbered 12, after V lost 7 bases and J lost 0 bases.

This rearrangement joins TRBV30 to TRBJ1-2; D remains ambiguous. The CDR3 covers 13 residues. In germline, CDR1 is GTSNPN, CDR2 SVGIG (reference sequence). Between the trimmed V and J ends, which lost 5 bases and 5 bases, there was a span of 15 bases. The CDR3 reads CAWALMGWYGYTF. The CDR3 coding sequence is TGTGCCTGGGCCTTAATGGGCTGGTATGGCTACACCTTC.

The CDR3, as DNA: TGTGCCAGTAGGAGAGAACATCTTAACTATGGCTACACCTTC. This translates into CASRREHLNYGYTF. This sequence joins TRBV19 and TRBJ1-2; D is ambiguous. V was cut by 6 bases and J by 1 base, with 12 bases left in between. This CDR3 is 14 amino acids long. Looked up from germline, CDR1 is LNHDA and CDR2 is SQIVND (reference sequence). The complete variable domain, with remaining parts taken from reference TRBV19 and TRBJ1-2, reads DGGITQSPKYLFRKEGQNVTLSCEQNLNHDAMYWYRQDPGQGLRLIYYSQIVNDFQKGDIAEGYSVSREKKESFPLTVTSAQKNPTAFYLCASRREHLNYGYTFGSGTRLTVV.

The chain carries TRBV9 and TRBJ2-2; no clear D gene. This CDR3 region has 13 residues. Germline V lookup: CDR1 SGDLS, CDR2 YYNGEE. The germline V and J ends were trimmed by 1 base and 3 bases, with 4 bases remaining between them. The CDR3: CASSVIDTGELFF. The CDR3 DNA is TGTGCCAGCAGCGTAATTGACACCGGGGAGCTGTTTTTT.

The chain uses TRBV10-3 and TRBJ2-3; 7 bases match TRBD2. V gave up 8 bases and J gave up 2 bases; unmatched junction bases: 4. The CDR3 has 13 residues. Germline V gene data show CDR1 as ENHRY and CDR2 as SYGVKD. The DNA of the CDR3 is TGTGCCATCCGGGGAGGGGACACAGATACGCAGTATTTT. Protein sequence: CAIRGGDTDTQYF.

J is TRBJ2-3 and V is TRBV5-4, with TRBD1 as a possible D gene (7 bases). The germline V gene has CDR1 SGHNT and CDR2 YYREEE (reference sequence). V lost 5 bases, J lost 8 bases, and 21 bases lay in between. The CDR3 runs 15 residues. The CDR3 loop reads CASSATGTSRGTQYF. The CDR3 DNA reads TGTGCCAGCAGTGCGACAGGGACCTCGCGGGGTACGCAGTATTTT.

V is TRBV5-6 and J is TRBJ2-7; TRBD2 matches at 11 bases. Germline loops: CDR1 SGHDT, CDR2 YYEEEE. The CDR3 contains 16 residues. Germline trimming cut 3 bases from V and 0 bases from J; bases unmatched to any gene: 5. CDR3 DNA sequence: TGTGCCAGCAGCTCTAGCGGGAGGACCAACTCCTACGAGCAGTACTTC. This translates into CASSSSGRTNSYEQYF.

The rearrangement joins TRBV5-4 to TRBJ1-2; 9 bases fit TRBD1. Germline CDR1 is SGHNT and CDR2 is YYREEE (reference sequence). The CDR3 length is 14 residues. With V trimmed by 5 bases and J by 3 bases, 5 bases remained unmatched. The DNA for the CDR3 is TGTGCCAGCAGTCAAAGGACAGGGGACTATGGCTACACCTTC. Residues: CASSQRTGDYGYTF.

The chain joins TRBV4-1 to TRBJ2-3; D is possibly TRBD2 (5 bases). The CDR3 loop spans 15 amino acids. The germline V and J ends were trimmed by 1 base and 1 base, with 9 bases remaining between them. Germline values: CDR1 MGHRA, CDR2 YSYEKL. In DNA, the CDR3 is TGCGCCAGCAGCCAAGTGTACGGGGGCACAGATACGCAGTATTTT. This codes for CASSQVYGGTDTQYF.

The CDR3 loop is CASSFSRQETQYF. CDR3 coding DNA: TGTGCCAGCAGCTTCAGTAGACAAGAGACCCAGTACTTC. The rearrangement uses TRBV7-7 and TRBJ2-5; D is ambiguous. Germline CDR1 SSHAT, CDR2 FNYEAQ (reference sequence). The V gene lost 3 bases and the J gene lost 2 bases, with 7 bases spanning the gap. CDR3 size: 13 residues.

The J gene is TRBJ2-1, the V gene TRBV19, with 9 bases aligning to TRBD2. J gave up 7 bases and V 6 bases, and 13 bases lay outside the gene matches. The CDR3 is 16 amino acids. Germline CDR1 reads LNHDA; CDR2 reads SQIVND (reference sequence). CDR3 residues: CASRFPGAGGTNEQFF. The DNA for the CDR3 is TGTGCCAGTAGATTCCCCGGGGCGGGAGGGACAAATGAGCAGTTCTTC.

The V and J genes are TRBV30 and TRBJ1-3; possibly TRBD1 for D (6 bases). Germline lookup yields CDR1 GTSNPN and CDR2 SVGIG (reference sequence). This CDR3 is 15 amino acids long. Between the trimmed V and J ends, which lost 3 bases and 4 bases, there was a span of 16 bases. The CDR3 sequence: CAWRIQGLGGNTIYF. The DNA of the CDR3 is TGTGCCTGGAGAATTCAGGGGCTTGGCGGAAACACCATATATTTT.

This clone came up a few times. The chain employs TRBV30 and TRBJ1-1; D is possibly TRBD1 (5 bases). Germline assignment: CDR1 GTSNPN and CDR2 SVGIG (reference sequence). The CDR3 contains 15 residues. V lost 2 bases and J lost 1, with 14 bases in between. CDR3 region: CAWSRGWSQNTEAFF. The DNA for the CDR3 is TGTGCCTGGAGTCGGGGGTGGTCGCAGAACACTGAAGCTTTCTTT.

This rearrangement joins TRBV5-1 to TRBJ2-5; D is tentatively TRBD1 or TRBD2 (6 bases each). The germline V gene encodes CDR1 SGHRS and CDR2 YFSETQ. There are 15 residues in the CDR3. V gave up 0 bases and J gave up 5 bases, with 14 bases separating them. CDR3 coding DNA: TGCGCCAGCAGCTTGGAGGGGGGAGTGTGGGAGACCCAGTACTTC. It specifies CASSLEGGVWETQYF.

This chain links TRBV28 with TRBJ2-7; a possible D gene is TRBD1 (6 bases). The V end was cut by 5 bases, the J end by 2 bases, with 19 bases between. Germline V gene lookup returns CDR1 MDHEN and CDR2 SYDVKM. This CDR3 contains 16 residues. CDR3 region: CASSTRGGWGPYEQYF. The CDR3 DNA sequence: TGTGCCAGCAGTACCCGGGGCGGCTGGGGGCCCTACGAGCAGTACTTC.

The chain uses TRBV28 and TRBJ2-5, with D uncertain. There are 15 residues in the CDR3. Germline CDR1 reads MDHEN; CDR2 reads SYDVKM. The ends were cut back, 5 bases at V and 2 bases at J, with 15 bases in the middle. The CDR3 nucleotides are TGTGCCAGCAGTACCGCCGGACGGGCTCAAGAGACCCAGTACTTC. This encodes CASSTAGRAQETQYF.

The CDR3 loop is CASSLDGDFYTDTQYF. The DNA for the CDR3 is TGCGCCAGCAGCTTGGACGGGGACTTCTACACAGATACGCAGTATTTT. This sequence joins TRBV5-1 and TRBJ2-3; D is possibly TRBD2 (6 bases). Germline V gene data show CDR1 as SGHRS and CDR2 as YFSETQ. The CDR3 extends over 16 amino acids. With 0 bases removed from V and 2 bases from J, the gap between germline ends came to 13 bases.